This T cell receptor (beta chain) appears in the sequencing data of a study of metastatic and nonmetastatic thyroid tumors. TCRdb recomputed clones from the PCR reads via MiXCR. This table has around 28,000 clones, about 17% appearing once. This clone has ten or more counts. The antigen is not known. Findings of the study overall: Patients with malignant thyroid tumors reportedly had significantly higher TCR beta diversity than those with benign nodules, in blood and tumor.

V was pared by 0 bases and J by 2 bases, with 2 bases between. The CDR3 runs to 12 residues. Germline assignment: CDR1 SGHRS and CDR2 YFSETQ. Prior to thyroid surgery, none of the patients had received any treatment. The source material was blood. This chain links TRBV5-1 with TRBJ2-5; D call uncertain. This TCR was sampled from a female donor with papillary thyroid cancer or a benign thyroid nodule (not recorded which). Some clones in this sample may be carry-over from other donors' samples. The CDR3 reads CASSLGQETQYF. The CDR3 bases are TGCGCCAGCAGCTTGGGTCAAGAGACCCAGTACTTC.